Below, one T cell receptor beta chain is given with its context. Its antigen is still unknown. There are no base qualities to consult, and no much larger clone falls within one base. Distinct nucleotide sequences in the sample also encode this CDR3. This specimen belongs to a study of blood T cell repertoires in COVID-19 (dated by TCRdb to the early 2020s). For context, the study as a whole: Samples from collaborators originated in the United States, Italy and Spain and spanned both the acute and convalescent phases of COVID-19. Where available, HLA class I and class II types were taken from metadata supplied by the sample provider and were not determined by assay-based typing. The dataset comprised deeply sampled blood TCRbeta repertoires from subjects exposed to, actively infected with, or recovered from COVID-19. The repertoires were made available in a free public database intended to serve as a resource for research on the immune response to SARS-CoV-2. A de-identified subject ID, COVID-19 status, age in years and sex were almost always included in the sample metadata. The prospective study material was composed of cDNA or gDNA derived from T cells, B-cell-depleted T cells, or PBMCs. The samples were drawn from two sources: the first 160 participants of the ongoing ImmuneRACE study, and about 1,300 subjects contributed by 6 global collaborators.

Broad study findings and their caveats: The quantity of clinical and demographic metadata differed by source and by participant and was supplied without curation.

In the prospective study, participants were roughly 18 to 95 years old, resided in about two dozen geographic areas of the United States, and were enrolled through a virtual design. In the prospective study, cohorts were assigned on the basis of participant-reported clinical history obtained from a screening survey and a study questionnaire. In the prospective study, mobile phlebotomists collected whole blood, serum and a nasopharyngeal or oropharyngeal swab from each participant. Participants in the prospective study had the option to provide additional blood draws and questionnaires over a roughly 2-month period. Blood samples from the prospective study were shipped frozen or at room temperature prior to DNA extraction. According to the germline V gene, CDR1 reads MDHEN and CDR2 reads SYDVKM. V is reduced by 4 bases and J by 3 bases, leaving a spacing of 3 bases between them. Including the terminal cysteine and phenylalanine, the CDR3 comprises 12 residues. CDR3 DNA only is kept here, 36 bases in frame from base 1.

TCRbeta CDR3 regions were amplified from genomic DNA by means of the immunoSEQ Assay, a bias-controlled multiplex PCR. In the original analysis: Within the assay, amplification of reference gene primers was used to estimate how many nucleated cells each sample contained. To quantify the absolute abundance of each unique TCRbeta CDR3 rearrangement, sequence reads were collapsed and filtered. For each sample, productive Simpson clonality was calculated as the square root of Simpson's diversity index over productive rearrangements. In TCRdb, the immuneACCESS table is reduced to in-frame sequences with V and J assigned. These tables do not hold every clone; where another copy was compared, an unresolved V gene accounts for under half, and the others remain unexplained. V, J and clone size were drawn from that table, and D and trimming were deduced from the DNA. The sample table contains 200,000 to 250,000 clones; only one count was recorded for 87% of them. 9% to 12% of the sample rests with the top ten.

This TCR derives from a man younger than 35 with acute COVID-19. The chain was built from TRBV28 and TRBJ2-2, with an unclear D gene assignment. The sample comprised PBMCs or T cells enriched from blood (not recorded which). CDR3 loop: CASSSDTGELFF. The DNA sequence is given as TGTGCCAGCAGTTCCGACACCGGGGAGCTGTTTTTT.